The T cell receptor (beta chain) described here comes from a study of monozygotic twins with inflammatory bowel disease. TCRdb re-called the 5' RACE reads; one entry per CDR3 protein, DNA not given. Here the sample table reports about 300,000 distinct CDR3 sequences. Skipping T cell sorting, the study isolated total RNA directly from whole blood. The CDR3 totals 15 residues. Germline loops: CDR1 ENHRY, CDR2 SYGVKD. This TCR came from a human donor with ulcerative colitis or Crohn's disease, or a healthy co-twin of an affected twin (not recorded which). Source material: blood. V usage is TRBV10-3 and J usage is TRBJ2-7. The CDR3 loop is CAISESKGSSYEQYF.